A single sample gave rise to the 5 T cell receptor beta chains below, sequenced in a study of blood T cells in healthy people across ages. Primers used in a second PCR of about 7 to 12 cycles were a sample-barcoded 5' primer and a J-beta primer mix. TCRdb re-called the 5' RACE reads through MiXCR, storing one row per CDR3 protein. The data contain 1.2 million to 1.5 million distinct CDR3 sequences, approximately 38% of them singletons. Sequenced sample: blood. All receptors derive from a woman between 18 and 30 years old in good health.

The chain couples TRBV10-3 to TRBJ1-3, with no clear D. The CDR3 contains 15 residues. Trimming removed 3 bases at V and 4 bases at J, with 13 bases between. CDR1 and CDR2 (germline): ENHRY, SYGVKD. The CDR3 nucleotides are TGTGCCATCAGTGACGCTCAGGCGAGGGGAAACACCATATATTTT. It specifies CAISDAQARGNTIYF.

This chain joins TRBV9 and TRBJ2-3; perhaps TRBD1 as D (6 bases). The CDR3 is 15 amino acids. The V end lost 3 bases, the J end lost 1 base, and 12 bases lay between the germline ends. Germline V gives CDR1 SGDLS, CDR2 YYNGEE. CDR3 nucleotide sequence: TGTGCCAGCAGCGCACAGGGCTGGGGCACAGATACGCAGTATTTT. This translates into CASSAQGWGTDTQYF.

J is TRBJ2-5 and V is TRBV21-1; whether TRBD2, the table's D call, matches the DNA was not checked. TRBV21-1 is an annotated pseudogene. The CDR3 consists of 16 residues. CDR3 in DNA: TGTGCCAGCAGCAATCGACGGGAGGCCGAACAAGAGACCCAGTACTTC. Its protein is CASSNRREAEQETQYF.

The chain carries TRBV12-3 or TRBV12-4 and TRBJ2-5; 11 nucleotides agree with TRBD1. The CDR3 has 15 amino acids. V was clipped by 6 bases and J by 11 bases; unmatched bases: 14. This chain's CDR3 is CASRARTGGHNEQYF. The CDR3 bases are TGTGCCAGCAGAGCGAGGACAGGGGGCCACAATGAGCAGTACTTC.

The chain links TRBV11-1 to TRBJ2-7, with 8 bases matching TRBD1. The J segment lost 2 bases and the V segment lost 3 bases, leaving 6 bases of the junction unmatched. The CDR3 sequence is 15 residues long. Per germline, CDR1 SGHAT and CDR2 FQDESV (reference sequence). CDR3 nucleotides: TGTGCCAGCAGCTTTTTGGGACAGGCTACCTACGAGCAGTACTTC. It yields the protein CASSFLGQATYEQYF.